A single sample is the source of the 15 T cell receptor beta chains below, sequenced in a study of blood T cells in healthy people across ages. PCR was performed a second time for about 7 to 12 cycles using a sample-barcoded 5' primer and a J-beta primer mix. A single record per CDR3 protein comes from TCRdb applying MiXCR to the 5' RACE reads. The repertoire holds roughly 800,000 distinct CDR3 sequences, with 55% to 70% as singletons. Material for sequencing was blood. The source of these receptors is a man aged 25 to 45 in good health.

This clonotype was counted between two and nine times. CDR3 amino acids: CASSGTSVLAQYF. Here the CDR3 DNA reads TGTGCCAGCAGTGGGACTAGCGTCTTAGCGCAGTATTTT. The chain employs TRBV25-1 and TRBJ2-3, with 9 nucleotides matching TRBD2. The CDR3 spans 13 residues. Germline V gene sequence: CDR1 MGHDK, CDR2 SYGVNS. Trimming removed 4 bases from V and 10 bases from J; junction bases left unmatched: 6. The full variable domain, rest sourced from reference TRBV25-1 and TRBJ2-3, is EADIYQTPRYLVIGTGKKITLECSQTMGHDKMYWYQQDPGMELHLIHYSYGVNSTEKGDLSSESTVSRIRTEHFPLTLESARPSHTSQYLCASSGTSVLAQYFGPGTRLTVL.

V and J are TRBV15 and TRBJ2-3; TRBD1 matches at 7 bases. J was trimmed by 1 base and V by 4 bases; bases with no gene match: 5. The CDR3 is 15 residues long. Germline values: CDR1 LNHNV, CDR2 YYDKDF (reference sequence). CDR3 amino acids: CATSTRQGGTDTQYF. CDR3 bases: TGTGCCACCAGCACCCGACAGGGAGGCACAGATACGCAGTATTTT.

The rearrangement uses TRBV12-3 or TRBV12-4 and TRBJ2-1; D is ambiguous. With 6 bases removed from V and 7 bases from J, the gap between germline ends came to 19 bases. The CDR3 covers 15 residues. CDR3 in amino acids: CASRPTTAKTNEQFF. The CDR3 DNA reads TGTGCCAGCAGGCCAACTACCGCCAAGACGAATGAGCAGTTCTTC.

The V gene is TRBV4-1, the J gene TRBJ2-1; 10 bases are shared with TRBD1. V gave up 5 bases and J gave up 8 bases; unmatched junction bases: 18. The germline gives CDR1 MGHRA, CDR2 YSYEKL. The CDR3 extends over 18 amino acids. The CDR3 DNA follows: TGCGCCAGCAGCTCGCTAAGACGACGGGACAGGGGCGGGGATGAGCAGTTCTTC. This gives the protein CASSSLRRRDRGGDEQFF.

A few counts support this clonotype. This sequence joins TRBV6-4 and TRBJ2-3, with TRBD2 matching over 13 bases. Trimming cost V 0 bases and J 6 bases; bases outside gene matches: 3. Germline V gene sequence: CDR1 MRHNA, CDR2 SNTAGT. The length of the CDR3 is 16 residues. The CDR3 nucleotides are TGTGCCAGCAGTGACTCGTGGACTAGCGGGAGTGATACGCAGTATTTT. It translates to CASSDSWTSGSDTQYF.

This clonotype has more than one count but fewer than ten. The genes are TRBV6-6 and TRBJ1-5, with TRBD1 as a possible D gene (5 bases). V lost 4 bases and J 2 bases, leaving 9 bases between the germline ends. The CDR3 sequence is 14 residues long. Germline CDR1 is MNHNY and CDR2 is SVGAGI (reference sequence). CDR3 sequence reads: CASSFQGGNQPQHF. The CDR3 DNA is TGTGCCAGCAGTTTTCAGGGAGGCAATCAGCCCCAGCATTTT.

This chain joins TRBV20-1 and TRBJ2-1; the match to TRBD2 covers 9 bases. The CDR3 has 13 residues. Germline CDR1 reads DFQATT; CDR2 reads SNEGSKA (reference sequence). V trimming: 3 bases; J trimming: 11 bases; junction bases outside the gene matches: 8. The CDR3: CSARAPASGKQFF. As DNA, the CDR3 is TGCAGTGCTAGGGCCCCTGCTAGCGGGAAGCAGTTCTTC.

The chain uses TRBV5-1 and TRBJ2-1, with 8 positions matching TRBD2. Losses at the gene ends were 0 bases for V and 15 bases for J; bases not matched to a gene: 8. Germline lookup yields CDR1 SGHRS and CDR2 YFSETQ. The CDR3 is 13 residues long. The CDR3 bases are TGCGCCAGCAGCTTGGTCCCCCCGGGAGGGGTGTTCTTC. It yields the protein CASSLVPPGGVFF.

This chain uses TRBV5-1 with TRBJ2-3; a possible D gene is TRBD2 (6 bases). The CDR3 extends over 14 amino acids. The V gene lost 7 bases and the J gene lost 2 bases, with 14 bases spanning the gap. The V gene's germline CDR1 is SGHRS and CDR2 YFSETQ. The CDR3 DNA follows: TGCGCCAGCGGAATGGCGGGGACCACAGATACGCAGTATTTT. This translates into CASGMAGTTDTQYF.

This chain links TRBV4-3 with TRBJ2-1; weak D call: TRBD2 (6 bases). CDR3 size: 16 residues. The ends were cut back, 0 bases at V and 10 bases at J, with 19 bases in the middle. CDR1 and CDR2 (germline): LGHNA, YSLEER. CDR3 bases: TGCGCCAGCAGCCAAGATGGGGGGAATTCTCTTGAAGAGCAGTTCTTC. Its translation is CASSQDGGNSLEEQFF.

The CDR3 DNA reads TGCAGTGCTAAAGCTGAATTTAGCAATCAGCCCCAGCATTTT. Its translation: CSAKAEFSNQPQHF. The chain has TRBV20-1 and TRBJ1-5; D gene unclear. The V end was cut by 4 bases, the J end by 0 bases, with 10 bases between. CDR1 is DFQATT, CDR2 SNEGSKA, per germline (reference sequence). The CDR3 loop spans 14 amino acids.

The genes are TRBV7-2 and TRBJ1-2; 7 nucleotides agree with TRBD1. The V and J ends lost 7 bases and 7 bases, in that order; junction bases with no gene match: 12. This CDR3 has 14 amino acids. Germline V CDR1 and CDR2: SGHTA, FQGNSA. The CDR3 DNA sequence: TGTGCCAGCACCACCATCAGGGGGGGACGTGGCTACACCTTC. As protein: CASTTIRGGRGYTF.

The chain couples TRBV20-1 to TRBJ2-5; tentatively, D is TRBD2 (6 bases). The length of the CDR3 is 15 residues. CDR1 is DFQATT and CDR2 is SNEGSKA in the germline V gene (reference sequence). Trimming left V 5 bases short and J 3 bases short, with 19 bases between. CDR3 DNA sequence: TGCAGTGCTTTTAGAGGGGACTCGATTAAAGAGACCCAGTACTTC. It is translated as CSAFRGDSIKETQYF.

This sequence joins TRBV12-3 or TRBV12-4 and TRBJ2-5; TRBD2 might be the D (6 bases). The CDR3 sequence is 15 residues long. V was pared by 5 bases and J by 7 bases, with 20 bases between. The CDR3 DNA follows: TGTGCCAGCAGTCGTACCGAGGACGGAGCGGGGACCCAGTACTTC. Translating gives CASSRTEDGAGTQYF.

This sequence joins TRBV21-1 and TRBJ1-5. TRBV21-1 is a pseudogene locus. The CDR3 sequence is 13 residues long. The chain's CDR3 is CASSKIANQPQHF. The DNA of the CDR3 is TGTGCCAGCAGCAAAATCGCGAATCAGCCCCAGCATTTT.